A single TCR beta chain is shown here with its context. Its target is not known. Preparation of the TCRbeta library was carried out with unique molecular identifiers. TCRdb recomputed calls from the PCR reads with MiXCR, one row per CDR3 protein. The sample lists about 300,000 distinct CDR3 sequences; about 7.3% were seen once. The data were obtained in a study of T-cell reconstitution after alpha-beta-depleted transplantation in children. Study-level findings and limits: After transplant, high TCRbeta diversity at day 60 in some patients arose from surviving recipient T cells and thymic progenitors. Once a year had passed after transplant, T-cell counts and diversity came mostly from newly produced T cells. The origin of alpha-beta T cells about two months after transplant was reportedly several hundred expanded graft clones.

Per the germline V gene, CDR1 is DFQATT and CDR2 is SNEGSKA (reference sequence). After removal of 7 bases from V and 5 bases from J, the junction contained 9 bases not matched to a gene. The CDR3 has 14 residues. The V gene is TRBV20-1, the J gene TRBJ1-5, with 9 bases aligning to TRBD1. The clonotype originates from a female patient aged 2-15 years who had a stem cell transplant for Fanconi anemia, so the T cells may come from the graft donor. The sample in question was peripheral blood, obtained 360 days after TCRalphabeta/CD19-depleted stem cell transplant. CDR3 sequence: CSVQTGGRDQPQHF. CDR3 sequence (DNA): TGCAGTGTCCAAACAGGGGGCAGGGATCAGCCCCAGCATTTT.